These 7 T cell receptor beta chains originate from one sample sequenced in a study of cytomegalovirus exposure and HLA in healthy donors. Primers for the PCR totalled 60 Vbeta and 13 Jbeta. Clones were sequenced by immunoSEQ multiplex PCR, and TCRdb holds only the in-frame ones, with some missing. Of about 130,000 clones in the sample, approximately 61% were seen once. Sequenced material: PBMCs. The receptors come from a man aged 25-45 years in good health and CMV-seropositive.

The chain combines TRBV14 with TRBJ1-1, with TRBD1 matching over 7 bases. Germline CDR1 reads SGHDN; CDR2 reads FVKESK. Losses at the gene ends were 1 base for V and 10 bases for J; bases not matched to a gene: 6. The length of the CDR3 is 13 residues. CDR3 sequence: CASSQAGGLRAFF. CDR3 in DNA: TGTGCCAGCAGCCAAGCAGGGGGTTTAAGAGCTTTCTTT.

This rearrangement joins TRBV4-2 to TRBJ2-2; a weak D match, TRBD2 (5 bases). The CDR3 spans 15 residues. Germline CDR1 reads LGHNA; CDR2 reads YNFKEQ. The germline V and J ends were trimmed by 0 bases and 6 bases, with 11 bases remaining between them. The CDR3 DNA is TGTGCCAGCAGCCAAGACTTCTTCGGGGCCGGGGAGCTGTTTTTT. Translating gives CASSQDFFGAGELFF.

The chain joins TRBV5-4 to TRBJ2-6, with D perhaps TRBD2 (6 bases). CDR1 is SGHNT, CDR2 YYREEE, per germline (reference sequence). This CDR3 is 14 amino acids long. The V and J ends lost 10 bases and 4 bases respectively, with 15 bases between them. In DNA, the CDR3 is TGTGCCTCCCGGCGGGCGGGGGGGGCCAACGTCCTGACTTTC. Its protein is CASRRAGGANVLTF.

DNA of the CDR3: TGTGCCAGCAGCTTGGGGGCGGGCGTTAATTACGATGAGCAGTTCTTC. Its protein is CASSLGAGVNYDEQFF. The chain carries TRBV5-6 and TRBJ2-1; a weak D match, TRBD2 (5 bases). The CDR3 spans 16 residues. Germline lookup yields CDR1 SGHDT and CDR2 YYEEEE. V dropped 0 bases and J dropped 8 bases, with 18 bases sitting between them.

This chain joins TRBV10-3 and TRBJ2-1; D is undetermined. Trimming removed 2 bases at V and 0 bases at J, with 11 bases between. Germline loops: CDR1 ENHRY, CDR2 SYGVKD. The CDR3 has 16 residues. The CDR3 DNA reads TGTGCCATCAGTGAGGGCGGCGGTTACTCCTACAATGAGCAGTTCTTC. It is translated as CAISEGGGYSYNEQFF.

There are a few counts of this clone. The chain combines TRBV5-1 with TRBJ2-2; 8 nucleotides align to TRBD2. CDR3 length equals 15 residues. CDR1 SGHRS and CDR2 YFSETQ come from the germline V gene. V was pared by 0 bases and J by 5 bases, with 3 bases of the junction left unmatched. CDR3 in DNA: TGCGCCAGCAGCTTGGCCGGGGGGGGAACCGGGGAGCTGTTTTTT. This translates into CASSLAGGGTGELFF.

The chain employs TRBV9 and TRBJ2-3; TRBD2 is a possible D gene (5 bases). V dropped 2 bases and J dropped 2 bases, with 9 bases sitting between them. CDR3 length: 14 amino acids. The germline V gene has CDR1 SGDLS and CDR2 YYNGEE. Here the CDR3 reads CASSVRGITDTQYF. The CDR3 coding sequence is TGTGCCAGCAGCGTTAGAGGGATCACAGATACGCAGTATTTT.